These T cell receptor beta chains were read from a single sample in a study of OX40 agonist ivuxolimab in advanced cancers. Libraries were prepared by immunoSEQ multiplex PCR; TCRdb keeps only in-frame clonotypes and omits some of them. In the table there are approximately 67,000 clones, 85% to 95% of which are singletons. Sequencing was performed on CD4+ or CD8+ T cells sorted from blood, taken in a trial of the OX40 agonist ivuxolimab. These receptors originate from an adult with an advanced solid tumor such as melanoma, head and neck, liver or kidney cancer. Each CDR3 is given with its conserved first and last residue.

J,V,CDR3
TRBJ1-2,TRBV4-3,CASSQGAGYGYTF
TRBJ2-5,TRBV20-1,CSAERETQYF
TRBJ2-1,TRBV5-4,CASSSLAGDNEQFF
TRBJ2-2,TRBV6-5,CASSYRETGELFF
TRBJ1-2,TRBV5-4,CASSHRTANYGYTF
TRBJ2-7,TRBV4-2,CASSQESDRLAYEQYF
TRBJ1-1,TRBV7-2,CASSPWGGNTEAFF
TRBJ1-2,TRBV6-1,CASSLTGEEAYGYTF
TRBJ1-1,TRBV28,CASSLGQGETEAFF
TRBJ2-3,TRBV7-2,CASSLGTRSTDTQYF
TRBJ1-2,TRBV29-1,CSVVGDRGPRDGYTF
TRBJ2-6,TRBV6-5,CASSFAESGANVLTF
TRBJ2-7,TRBV30,CAWRESGSLGEQYF
TRBJ2-3,TRBV15,CATSDPHGLDTQYF
TRBJ1-5,TRBV6-1,CASSEGEGSNQPQHF
TRBJ1-1,TRBV5-4,CASSFGTGNTEAFF
TRBJ1-3,TRBV9,CASSVEGVPSGNTIYF
TRBJ2-7,TRBV5-6,CASSSLDRRSYEQYF
TRBJ1-2,TRBV19,CASSIGNNYGYTF
TRBJ2-1,TRBV5-1,CASSLRTSESYNEQFF
TRBJ1-5,TRBV6-5,CASSYGRGGQPQHF
TRBJ2-1,TRBV7-9,CASKDGTAFNEQFF
TRBJ2-7,TRBV15,CATSRDQGYEQYF
TRBJ2-5,TRBV18,CASSPTGGFGETQYF
TRBJ2-3,TRBV11-2,CASSLDWGTVEDTQYF
TRBJ2-7,TRBV28,CASSFGSGSVEQYF
TRBJ1-5,TRBV7-9,CASSLANSWEPQHF